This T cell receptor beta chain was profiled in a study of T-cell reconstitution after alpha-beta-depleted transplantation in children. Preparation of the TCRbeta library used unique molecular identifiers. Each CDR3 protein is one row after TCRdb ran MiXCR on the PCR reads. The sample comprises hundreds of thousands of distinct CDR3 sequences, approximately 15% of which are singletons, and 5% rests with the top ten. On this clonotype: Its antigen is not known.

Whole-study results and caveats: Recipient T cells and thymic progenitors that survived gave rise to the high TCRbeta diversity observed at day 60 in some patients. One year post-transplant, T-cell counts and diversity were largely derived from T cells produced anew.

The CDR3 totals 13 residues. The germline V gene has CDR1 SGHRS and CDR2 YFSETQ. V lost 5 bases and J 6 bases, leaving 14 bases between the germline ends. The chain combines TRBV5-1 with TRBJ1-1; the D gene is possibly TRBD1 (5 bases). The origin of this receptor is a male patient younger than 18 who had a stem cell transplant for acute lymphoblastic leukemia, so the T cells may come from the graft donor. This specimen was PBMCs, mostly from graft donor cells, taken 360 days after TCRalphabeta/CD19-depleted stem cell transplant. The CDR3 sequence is CASRGDRGAEAFF. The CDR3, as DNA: TGCGCCAGCAGAGGAGATAGGGGTGCTGAAGCTTTCTTT.